The source of this T cell receptor beta chain is a study of shared clonotypes between healthy human individuals. Study-wide context: For every donor, three CD4 naive, three CD4 memory, two CD8 naive and one CD8 memory plates were used.

The protocol was immunoSEQ multiplex PCR, while the TCRdb copy is restricted to in-frame clones and leaves out a portion. The table shows some 1 million clones, with approximately 68% occurring only once. The length of the CDR3 is 13 residues. Looked up from germline, CDR1 is KGHSH and CDR2 is LQKENI. After removal of 6 bases from V and 7 bases from J, the junction contained 5 bases not matched to a gene. J is TRBJ1-1 and V is TRBV18; TRBD1 matches 10 bases. This clonotype was sampled from a man younger than 30 in good health. Source material: memory CD4+ T cells sorted from blood. Described subset: CD45RA-negative fraction. CDR3 protein: CASSATGGGEAFF. The CDR3 DNA follows: TGTGCCAGCTCGGCGACAGGGGGCGGTGAAGCTTTCTTT. The entire variable domain, with the rest obtained from reference TRBV18 and TRBJ1-1, is as follows: NAGVMQNPRHLVRRRGQEARLRCSPMKGHSHVYWYRQLPEEGLKFMVYLQKENIIDESGMPKERFSAEFPKEGPSILRIQQVVRGDSAAYFCASSATGGGEAFFGQGTRLTVV.